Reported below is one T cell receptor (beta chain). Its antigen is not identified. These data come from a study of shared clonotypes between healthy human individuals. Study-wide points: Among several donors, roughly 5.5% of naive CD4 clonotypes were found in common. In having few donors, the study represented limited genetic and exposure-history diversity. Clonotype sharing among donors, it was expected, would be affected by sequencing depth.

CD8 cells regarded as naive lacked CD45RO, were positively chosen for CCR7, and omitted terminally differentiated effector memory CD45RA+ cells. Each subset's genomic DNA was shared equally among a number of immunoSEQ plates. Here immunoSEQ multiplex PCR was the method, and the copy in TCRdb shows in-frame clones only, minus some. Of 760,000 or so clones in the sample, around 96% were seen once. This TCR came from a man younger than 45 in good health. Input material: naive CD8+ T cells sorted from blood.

The CDR3 DNA follows: TGTGCCAGCAGCTTAGAGGTTGGGGGCGGTCAAGAGACCCAGTACTTC. Translating gives CASSLEVGGGQETQYF. V usage is TRBV7-7 and J usage is TRBJ2-5; perhaps TRBD1 as D (6 bases). CDR1 is SSHAT, CDR2 FNYEAQ, per germline (reference sequence). V was shortened by 1 base and J by 2 bases, with 14 bases between the two germline ends. CDR3 length equals 16 residues.